This T cell receptor (beta chain) is drawn from a study of cytomegalovirus exposure and HLA in healthy donors. Turning to the study itself: The 110 or so validation repertoires used a platform that matched the one used for the approximately 670 first-cohort repertoires, as a later analysis reported.

This clone has only a few counts. Its antigen is not known. The table came from immunoSEQ multiplex PCR; TCRdb's copy has only in-frame clones and leaves some out. The table records 200,000 to 250,000 clones, 83% of them present only once. Findings and caveats of the study: Across donors, most TCRs were seen rarely, yet some public ones were widespread. It was found in a later analysis that first-cohort TCR clusters tended to co-occur in the roughly 120 validation repertoires. The authors listed 150 to 200 TCR beta chains as cytomegalovirus-associated.

What was sequenced was PBMCs. The sequence was obtained from a woman aged 18 to 35 in good health and CMV-seronegative.

CDR3 in DNA: TGTGCCAGCAGCTTGACCAGGAACACTGAAGCTTTCTTT. As protein: CASSLTRNTEAFF. The V gene is TRBV13, the J gene TRBJ1-1; D unclear. Germline values: CDR1 PRHDT, CDR2 FYEKMQ (reference sequence). With 3 bases removed from V and 1 base from J, the gap between germline ends came to 6 bases. This CDR3 comprises 13 residues.